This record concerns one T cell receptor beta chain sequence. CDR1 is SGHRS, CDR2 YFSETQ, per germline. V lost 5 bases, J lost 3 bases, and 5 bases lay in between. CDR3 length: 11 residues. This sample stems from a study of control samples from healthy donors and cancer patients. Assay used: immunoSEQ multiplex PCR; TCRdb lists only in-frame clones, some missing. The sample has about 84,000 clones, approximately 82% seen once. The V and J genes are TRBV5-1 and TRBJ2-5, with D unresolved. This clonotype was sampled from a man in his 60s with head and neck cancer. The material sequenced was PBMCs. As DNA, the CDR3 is TGCGCCAGCAGTCGTGAAGAGACCCAGTACTTC. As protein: CASSREETQYF.